This T cell receptor (beta chain) appears in the sequencing data of a study of PD-L1 blockade in urothelial cancer. Measured with immunoSEQ multiplex PCR; TCRdb has only the in-frame clones, and not every one. The sample shows 25,000 to 35,000 clones, about 89% of them seen only once. Deletions cut 4 bases from V and 3 bases from J, with 6 bases between. There are 12 residues in the CDR3. Germline-derived CDR1 and CDR2 are ENHRY and SYGVKD. The chain couples TRBV10-3 to TRBJ1-2; D uncertain. The sample here was PBMCs, taken around atezolizumab (anti-PD-L1) treatment. The TCR originated in a man aged 45-60 years with urothelial cancer. The chain's CDR3 is CAISVIDYGYTF. CDR3 sequence (DNA): TGTGCCATCAGTGTGATAGACTATGGCTACACCTTC.